These 7 T cell receptor beta chains originate from one sample sequenced in a study of glioma-infiltrating T cells after dendritic cell vaccination. Profiled with immunoSEQ multiplex PCR; TCRdb holds only in-frame clones, not every one. Among tens of thousands of clones listed, roughly 90% were seen once. Sample time point: after dendritic cell vaccination, including at tumor progression/relapse. Sequencing used blood, obtained after dendritic cell vaccination. These receptors all stem from a human donor with glioblastoma.

V usage is TRBV6-1 and J usage is TRBJ1-4; 11 bases are a match to TRBD1. The length of the CDR3 is 13 residues. J gave up 7 bases and V 6 bases, and 1 base lay outside the gene matches. Germline CDR1 reads MNHNS; CDR2 reads SASEGT. The CDR3 DNA follows: TGTGCCAGCAGGGGACAGGGGGTTGAAAAACTGTTTTTT. Translated, it gives CASRGQGVEKLFF.

The V call is TRBV7-8, the J call TRBJ2-2, with 8 positions matching TRBD1. CDR3 length: 17 residues. After removal of 3 bases from V and 1 base from J, the junction contained 7 bases not matched to a gene. Germline lookup yields CDR1 SGHVS and CDR2 FQNEAQ. The CDR3 is CASSFSPGTGNTGELFF. In DNA, the CDR3 is TGTGCCAGCAGCTTCTCACCCGGGACAGGGAACACCGGGGAGCTGTTTTTT.

Only one count was recorded for this clone. V usage is TRBV5-4 and J usage is TRBJ1-2; D is ambiguous. The germline gives CDR1 SGHNT, CDR2 YYREEE (reference sequence). The CDR3 sequence is 15 residues long. Trimming took off 4 bases at V and 4 bases at J, with 17 bases between the two ends. The CDR3 here is CASSLLATNLYGYTF. CDR3 nucleotide sequence: TGTGCCAGCAGCCTCTTAGCTACCAACCTCTATGGCTACACCTTC.

CDR3 residues: CASSFWPVQSYEQYF. The CDR3 DNA reads as TGTGCCAGCAGCTTCTGGCCAGTCCAATCTTACGAGCAGTACTTC. The genes are TRBV7-9 and TRBJ2-7; no firm D call. Germline-derived CDR1 and CDR2 are SEHNR and FQNEAQ (reference sequence). There are 15 residues in the CDR3. V was trimmed by 3 bases and J by 4 bases, leaving 16 bases between them. Drawing the rest from reference TRBV7-9 and TRBJ2-7, the complete variable domain is DTGVSQNPRHKITKRGQNVTFRCDPISEHNRLYWYRQTLGQGPEFLTYFQNEAQLEKSRLLSDRFSAERPKGSFSTLEIQRTEQGDSAMYLCASSFWPVQSYEQYFGPGTRLTVT.

V gene TRBV6-5 combines with J gene TRBJ1-2, with D unclear. CDR3 length: 14 residues. V was trimmed by 0 bases and J by 8 bases, leaving 13 bases between them. The germline CDR1 and CDR2 sequences are MNHEY and SVGAGI. The CDR3 region is CASSYSSGLDGYTF. CDR3 bases: TGTGCCAGCAGTTACTCGTCGGGGTTGGACGGCTACACCTTC.

This chain uses TRBV4-3 with TRBJ2-3; the D gene is possibly TRBD2 (5 bases). Trimming removed 0 bases from V and 2 bases from J, with 12 bases in between. Germline V gene data show CDR1 as LGHNA and CDR2 as YSLEER. The CDR3 sequence is 16 residues long. CDR3 DNA sequence: TGCGCCAGCAGCCAAGACGGGCTAGCCCCCACAGATACGCAGTATTTT. Translating gives CASSQDGLAPTDTQYF.

The V and J genes are TRBV27 and TRBJ2-2; 10 bases line up with TRBD1. The ends lost 6 bases at V and 7 bases at J; junction bases unmatched: 8. This CDR3 has 15 amino acids. Germline values: CDR1 MNHEY, CDR2 SMNVEV (reference sequence). The CDR3 spells CASSGTGVVGGELFF. The CDR3 bases are TGTGCCAGCAGCGGGACAGGGGTTGTGGGCGGGGAGCTGTTTTTT.